The text below deals with one T cell receptor beta chain. No antigen is known for it. MiXCR, run by TCRdb on the reads, gives a single entry per CDR3 protein. The sample records 200,000 to 250,000 distinct CDR3 sequences, roughly 22% being singletons. The data originate from a study of T cell repertoires in cytomegalovirus infection. Background on the study: Public signatures in TCR beta pointed to CMV infection and matching HLA type. Study findings and constraints: Dominant in the ex vivo response were TCR beta clonotypes restricted by HLA-C and specific for CMV. Individuals carrying CMV plus the relevant HLA were identified by cumulative frequency of public TCR beta families.

The receptor comes from a human donor in good health (CMV status not recorded). Some clones in this sample may be carry-over from other donors' samples. Specimen: CD8+ T cells from PBMCs.

The CDR3 here is CAISQDRADYNEQFF. The CDR3 DNA reads as TGTGCCATCAGTCAGGACAGGGCTGACTACAATGAGCAGTTCTTC. The J gene is TRBJ2-1, the V gene TRBV10-3; 8 positions match TRBD1. V shed 5 bases, J shed 3 bases, and the junction held 6 bases outside the gene matches. Germline assignment: CDR1 ENHRY and CDR2 SYGVKD. This CDR3 spans 15 amino acids.